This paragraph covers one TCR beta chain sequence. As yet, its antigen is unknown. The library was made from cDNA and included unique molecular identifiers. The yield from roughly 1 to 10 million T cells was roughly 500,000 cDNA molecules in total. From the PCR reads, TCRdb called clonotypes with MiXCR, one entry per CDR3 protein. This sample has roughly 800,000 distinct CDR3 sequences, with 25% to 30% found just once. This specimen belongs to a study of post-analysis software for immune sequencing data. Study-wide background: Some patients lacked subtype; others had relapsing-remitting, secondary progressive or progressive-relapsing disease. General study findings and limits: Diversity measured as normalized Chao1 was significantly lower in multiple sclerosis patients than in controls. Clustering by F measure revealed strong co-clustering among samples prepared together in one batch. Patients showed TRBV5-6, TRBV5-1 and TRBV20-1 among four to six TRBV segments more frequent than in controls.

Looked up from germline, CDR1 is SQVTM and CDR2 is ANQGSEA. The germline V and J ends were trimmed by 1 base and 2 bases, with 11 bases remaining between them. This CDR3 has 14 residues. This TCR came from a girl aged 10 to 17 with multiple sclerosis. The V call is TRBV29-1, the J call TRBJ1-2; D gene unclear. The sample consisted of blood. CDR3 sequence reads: CSVEGIGLNYGYTF. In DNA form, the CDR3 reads TGCAGCGTTGAAGGTATCGGACTGAACTATGGCTACACCTTC.